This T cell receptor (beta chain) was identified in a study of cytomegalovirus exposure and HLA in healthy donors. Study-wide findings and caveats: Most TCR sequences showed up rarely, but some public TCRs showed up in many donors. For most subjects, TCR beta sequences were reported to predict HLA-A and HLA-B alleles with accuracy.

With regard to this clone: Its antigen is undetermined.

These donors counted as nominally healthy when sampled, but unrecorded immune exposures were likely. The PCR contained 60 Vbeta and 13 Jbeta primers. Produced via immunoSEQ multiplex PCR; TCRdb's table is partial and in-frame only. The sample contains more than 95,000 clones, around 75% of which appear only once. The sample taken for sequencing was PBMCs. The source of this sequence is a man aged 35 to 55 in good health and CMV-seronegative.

The CDR3 DNA reads TGTGCCAGCAGGACCTGGGACAGGGTCTCGTCCGAGCAGTACTTC. Its protein product is CASRTWDRVSSEQYF. The chain uses TRBV28 and TRBJ2-7; TRBD1 aligns across 9 bases. With V trimmed by 6 bases and J by 6 bases, 12 bases remained unmatched. Germline values: CDR1 MDHEN, CDR2 SYDVKM. The CDR3 covers 15 residues.